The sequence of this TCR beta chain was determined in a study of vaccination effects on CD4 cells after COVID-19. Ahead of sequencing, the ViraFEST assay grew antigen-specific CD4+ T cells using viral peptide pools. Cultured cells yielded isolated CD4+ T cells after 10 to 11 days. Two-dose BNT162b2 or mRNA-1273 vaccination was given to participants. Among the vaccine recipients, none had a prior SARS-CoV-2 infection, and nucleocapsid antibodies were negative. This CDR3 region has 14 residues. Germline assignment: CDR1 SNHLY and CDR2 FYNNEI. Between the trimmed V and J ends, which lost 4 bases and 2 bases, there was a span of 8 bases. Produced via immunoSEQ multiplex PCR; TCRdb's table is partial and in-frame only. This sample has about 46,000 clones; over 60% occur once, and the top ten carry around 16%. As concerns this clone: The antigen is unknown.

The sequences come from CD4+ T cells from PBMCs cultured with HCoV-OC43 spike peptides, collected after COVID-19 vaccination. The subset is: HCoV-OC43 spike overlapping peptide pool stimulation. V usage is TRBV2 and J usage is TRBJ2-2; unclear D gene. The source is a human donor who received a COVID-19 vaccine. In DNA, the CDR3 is TGTGCCAGCAGTGTATTAGTTAACACCGGGGAGCTGTTTTTT. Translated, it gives CASSVLVNTGELFF.